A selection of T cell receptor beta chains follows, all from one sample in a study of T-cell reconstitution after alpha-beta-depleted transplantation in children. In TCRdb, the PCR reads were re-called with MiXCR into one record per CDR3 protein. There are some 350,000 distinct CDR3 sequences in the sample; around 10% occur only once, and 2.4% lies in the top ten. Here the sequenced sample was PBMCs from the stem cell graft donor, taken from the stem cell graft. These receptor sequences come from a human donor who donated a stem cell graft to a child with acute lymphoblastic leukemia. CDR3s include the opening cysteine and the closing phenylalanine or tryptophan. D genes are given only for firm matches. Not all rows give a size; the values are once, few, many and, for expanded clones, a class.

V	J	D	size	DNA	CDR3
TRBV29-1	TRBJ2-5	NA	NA	TGCAGCACAGCCGAGGAAGAGACCCAGTACTTC	CSTAEEETQYF
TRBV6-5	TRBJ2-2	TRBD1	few	TGTGCCAGCAGTTCAGCACCGGGACAGGGGTGGTTCGGGGAGCTGTTTTTT	CASSSAPGQGWFGELFF
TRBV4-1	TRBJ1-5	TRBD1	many	TGCGCCAGCAGCCAACGCGGACAGGGCCGAGATCAGCCCCAGCATTTT	CASSQRGQGRDQPQHF
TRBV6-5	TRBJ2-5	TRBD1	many	TGTGCCAGCAGTCTGACAGGGGTTGAGACCCAGTACTTC	CASSLTGVETQYF
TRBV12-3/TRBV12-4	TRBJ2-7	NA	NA	TGTGCCAGCAGTTTCGCTGGACCCTACGAGCAGTACTTC	CASSFAGPYEQYF
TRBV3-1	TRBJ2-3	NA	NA	TGTGCCAGCAGCACTGAGGGCCGCGTCGGCACAGATACGCAGTATTTT	CASSTEGRVGTDTQYF
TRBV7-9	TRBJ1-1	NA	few	TGTGCCAGCAGCCCCGAGCACTCTGAAGCTTTCTTT	CASSPEHSEAFF
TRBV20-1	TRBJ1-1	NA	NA	TGCAGTGCGTCCTTACCAGGGACTGCTTTCTTT	CSASLPGTAFF
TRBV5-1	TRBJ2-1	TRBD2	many	TGCGCCAGCAGCTTTATCCGGGGGGCCTACAATGAGCAGTTCTTC	CASSFIRGAYNEQFF
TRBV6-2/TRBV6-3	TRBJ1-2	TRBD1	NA	TGTGCCAGAAGTGGACTACCGGGACAGAGGGCTCACTATGGCTACACCTTC	CARSGLPGQRAHYGYTF
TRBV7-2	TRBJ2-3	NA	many	TGTGCCAGCAGCTTAGGTGAAGGGTGGTCTATCGCAGATACGCAGTATTTT	CASSLGEGWSIADTQYF
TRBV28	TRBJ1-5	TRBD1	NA	TGTGCCAGCAGTCCACCGGGACAGGGGGTGAATACGCAGCATTTT	CASSPPGQGVNTQHF
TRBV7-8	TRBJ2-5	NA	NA	TGTGCCAGCAGCGGGTCGGGAGAATGGGGGTTGGAGACCCAGTACTTC	CASSGSGEWGLETQYF
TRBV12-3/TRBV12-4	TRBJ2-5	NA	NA	TGTGCCAGCACATCGACAGCACAAGAGACCCAGTACTTC	CASTSTAQETQYF
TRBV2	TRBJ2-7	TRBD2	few	TGTGCCAGCAGTTACGGGACTAGCGGGACACCCTACGAGCAGTACTTC	CASSYGTSGTPYEQYF
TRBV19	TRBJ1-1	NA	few	TGTGCCAGTAGTATAGATCTTGGCCTGGGAACTGAAGCTTTCTTT	CASSIDLGLGTEAFF
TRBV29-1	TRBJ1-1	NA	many	TGCAGCGTTGAAGATCAAAGGGGGTACGCTTTCTTT	CSVEDQRGYAFF
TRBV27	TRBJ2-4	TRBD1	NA	TGTGCCAGCAGCATGACAGGGTTAGCCAAAAACATTCAGTACTTC	CASSMTGLAKNIQYF
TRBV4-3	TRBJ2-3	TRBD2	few	TGCGCCAGCAGCCAAACGGTCGGGGGGGGCACAGATACGCAGTATTTT	CASSQTVGGGTDTQYF
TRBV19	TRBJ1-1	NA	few	TGTGCCAGCACCCAAGGCGGGAACACTGAAGCTTTCTTT	CASTQGGNTEAFF
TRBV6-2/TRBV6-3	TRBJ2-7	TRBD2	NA	TGTGCCAGCACTCCGCCGGCGGGAGCTGGCGAGCAGTACTTC	CASTPPAGAGEQYF
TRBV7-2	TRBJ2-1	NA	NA	TGTGCCAGCAGCGCCTACGGGACTCAGAATGACCAGTTCTTC	CASSAYGTQNDQFF
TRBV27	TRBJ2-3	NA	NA	TGTGCCAGCTCCCCCAGCGGTTACGTCCAAGATACGCAGTATTTT	CASSPSGYVQDTQYF
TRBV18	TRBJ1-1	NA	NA	TGTGCCAGCTCATATCGACAGGTAGGAACTGAAGCTTTCTTT	CASSYRQVGTEAFF
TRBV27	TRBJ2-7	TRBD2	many	TGTGCCAGCAGTTTGCTCGCGGGAGGATCCCCCTACGAGCAGTACTTC	CASSLLAGGSPYEQYF
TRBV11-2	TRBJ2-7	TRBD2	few	TGTGCCAGCAGCTTAGTGGCCGGGGGCGGGAGGGCCGGCTACGAGCAGTACTTC	CASSLVAGGGRAGYEQYF
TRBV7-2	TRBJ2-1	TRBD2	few	TGTGCCAGCAGCTTAATAGGACTAGTAAGTGAGCAGTTCTTC	CASSLIGLVSEQFF
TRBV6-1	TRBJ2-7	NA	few	TGTGCCAGCAGCCGGGACCTCGGAAACGAGCAGTACTTC	CASSRDLGNEQYF
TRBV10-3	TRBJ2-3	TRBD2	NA	TGTGCCACCCTAAAACTAGCGGGAGGCACAGATACGCAGTATTTT	CATLKLAGGTDTQYF
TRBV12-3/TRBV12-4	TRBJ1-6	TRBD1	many	TGTGCCAGCAGTCCGGACAGGGGGAATTCACCCCTCCACTTT	CASSPDRGNSPLHF
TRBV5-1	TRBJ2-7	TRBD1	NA	TGCGCCAGCAGCTTGGGGTCACAGGGGGCCTACGCGCAGTACTTC	CASSLGSQGAYAQYF
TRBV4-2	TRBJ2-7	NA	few	TGTGCCAGCAGCCAAGGAGGGATCGAGCAGTACTTC	CASSQGGIEQYF
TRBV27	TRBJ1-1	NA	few	TGTGCCAGCAGTTTAGGGTGGGTCAGGCCGAACACTGAAGCTTTCTTT	CASSLGWVRPNTEAFF
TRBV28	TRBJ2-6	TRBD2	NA	TGTGCCAGCGGGAGGGGATCCTCTGGGGCCAACGTCCTGACTTTC	CASGRGSSGANVLTF
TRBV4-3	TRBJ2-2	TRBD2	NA	TGCGCCAGCAGCCAAAGAAGGGTCCGGGGCGGGAGAACCGGGGAGCTGTTTTTT	CASSQRRVRGGRTGELFF
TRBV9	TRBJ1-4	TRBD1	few	TGTGCCAGCAGCGGGGGGACAGGAATTAATGAAAAACTGTTTTTT	CASSGGTGINEKLFF
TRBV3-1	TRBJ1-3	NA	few	TGTGCCAGCAGCCAAGTCCTGGGTTCTGGAAACACCATATATTTT	CASSQVLGSGNTIYF
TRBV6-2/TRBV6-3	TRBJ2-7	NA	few	TGTGCCAGCAATCGGGACCCCTACGAGCAGTACTTC	CASNRDPYEQYF
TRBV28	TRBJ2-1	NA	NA	TGTGCCAGCAGTTTTCTAGTGGGTACTGTCAATGAGCAGTTCTTC	CASSFLVGTVNEQFF
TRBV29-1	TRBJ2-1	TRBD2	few	TGCAGCGTTTTCCACCAACTAGCGGGAGCCGAACCGAGCTCCTACAATGAGCAGTTCTTC	CSVFHQLAGAEPSSYNEQFF
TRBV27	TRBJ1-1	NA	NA	TGTGCCAGCAGTTACCTGGGGCTACCGAACACTGAAGCTTTCTTT	CASSYLGLPNTEAFF
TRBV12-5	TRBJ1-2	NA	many	TGTGCTAGTGGTTTGACGCAGGGGCAGGGCCTTAGCTATGGCTACACCTTC	CASGLTQGQGLSYGYTF
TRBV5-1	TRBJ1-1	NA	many	TGCGCCAGCAGCCCGACGCAGGGGATGGTCGAAGCTTTCTTT	CASSPTQGMVEAFF
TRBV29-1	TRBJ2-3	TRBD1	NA	TGCAGCGCCGGGACAGGGATTCGGGATACGCAGTATTTT	CSAGTGIRDTQYF
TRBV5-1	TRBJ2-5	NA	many	TGCGCCAGCAGCCCAAGGACGGACCAAGAGACCCAGTACTTC	CASSPRTDQETQYF
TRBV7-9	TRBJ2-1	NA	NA	TGTGCCAGCAGCCCACGTGAGCATGGGGCCATGGAAAAGTTCTTC	CASSPREHGAMEKFF
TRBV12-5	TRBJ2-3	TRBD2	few	TGTGCTAGTGGTTTCGACGGGAGGCCCACAGATACGCAGTATTTT	CASGFDGRPTDTQYF
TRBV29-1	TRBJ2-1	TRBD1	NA	TGCAGCGTTGATCAACAGGGGGGGCAGTTCTTC	CSVDQQGGQFF
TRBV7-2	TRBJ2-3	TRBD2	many	TGTGCCAGCAGCTCCCGTGGTAGCGGGGTTCAAGATACGCAGTATTTT	CASSSRGSGVQDTQYF
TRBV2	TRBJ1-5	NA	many	TGTGCCAGCCACAGAACCGGCAATCAGCCCCAGCATTTT	CASHRTGNQPQHF
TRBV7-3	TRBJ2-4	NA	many	TGTGCCAGCAGCTTAAACGGCCAATCCCGGAACATTCAGTACTTC	CASSLNGQSRNIQYF